The sequence of this T cell receptor (beta chain) was determined in a study of blood T cell repertoires in COVID-19. Across the study: Sample material is recorded as cDNA or gDNA derived from T cells, B-cell-depleted T cells, or PBMCs.

The sample holds one count of this clone. In Seattle, patients joined the study during active infection and were tracked longitudinally. CDR3 size: 14 residues. V lost 0 bases and J 7 bases, leaving 7 bases between the germline ends. Germline lookup yields CDR1 ENHRY and CDR2 SYGVKD. In the original processing: Estimated nucleated cell counts came from reference gene primer amplification. Repertoires were generated with immunoSEQ multiplex PCR, while TCRdb's copy carries only in-frame clones and drops some. D and trimming were read from the DNA, whereas the V and J calls and clone size are those reported in that table. The sample includes over 55,000 clones, around 81% of them seen just once.

The rearrangement uses TRBV10-3 and TRBJ1-6; D might be TRBD1 (6 bases). The receptor was derived from a man older than 75 with COVID-19, enrolled during active disease. The sequencing sample was made of peripheral blood. CDR3 amino acids: CAISESQGNSPLHF. The CDR3, as DNA: TGTGCCATCAGTGAGTCTCAGGGGAATTCACCCCTCCACTTT.